A single sample gave rise to the 31 T cell receptor beta chains below, sequenced in a study of post-analysis software for immune sequencing data. Study outcomes and limitations: There were about 5 TRBV segments more frequent in patients than controls, and TRBV5-6, TRBV5-1 and TRBV20-1 were among them.

No antigens are known for them. The library was made from cDNA and included unique molecular identifiers. TCRdb recomputed calls from the PCR reads with MiXCR, one row per CDR3 protein. The repertoire has hundreds of thousands of distinct CDR3 sequences, 25% to 30% of them found once; the top ten carry roughly 0.53%. The sample consisted of blood. The origin of the receptors is a girl aged 10 to 17 with multiple sclerosis.

This clonotype was found a few times. The chain has TRBV6-2 or TRBV6-3 and TRBJ2-5, with 11 bases identical to TRBD2. Per germline, CDR1 MNHEY and CDR2 SVGEGT. Losses at the gene ends were 10 bases for V and 5 bases for J; bases not matched to a gene: 6. This CDR3 comprises 13 residues. The CDR3 coding sequence is TGTGCCATACGAACTAGCGGGAGCGAGACCCAGTACTTC. It yields the protein CAIRTSGSETQYF.

In nucleotides, the CDR3 is TGTGCCACGAACAACCCAGGGGGCGCGGGAAACACCATATATTTT. Its protein is CATNNPGGAGNTIYF. The rearrangement links TRBV10-3 to TRBJ1-3; 8 positions agree with TRBD1. The CDR3 consists of 15 residues. Germline V CDR1 and CDR2: ENHRY, SYGVKD. The trim removed 10 bases at V and 4 bases at J, leaving 12 bases unmatched.

This clonotype turned up a few times. V gene TRBV7-8 combines with J gene TRBJ1-2; 8 bases are a match to TRBD1. V dropped 7 bases and J dropped 4; count of bases not matched to a gene: 11. CDR3 size: 15 residues. Germline assignment: CDR1 SGHVS and CDR2 FQNEAQ. This CDR3 is CASTAQGGGSYGYTF. CDR3 DNA: TGTGCCAGCACGGCACAGGGGGGCGGTAGCTATGGCTACACCTTC.

To note about this clonotype: One end of the junction does not line up with germline, which may come from a read error. This rearrangement joins TRBV12-3 or TRBV12-4 to TRBJ2-3; D not resolved. The CDR3 has 14 residues. CDR3 nucleotides: TGTGCCAGCAGTTTGCGAGGAAGCACAGATACGGAGTATTTT. Its protein is CASSLRGSTDTEYF.

As regards this clonotype: At one of its ends the junction is not consistent with the germline gene, which may arise from a read error. The chain has TRBV9 and TRBJ2-1; D is perhaps TRBD1 (6 bases). This CDR3 region has 16 residues. CDR1 and CDR2 (germline): SGDLS, YYNGEE. In DNA form, the CDR3 reads TGTGTCAGCAGCACGAACAGGGCAAACAACTACAATGAGCAGTTCTTC. Its protein is CVSSTNRANNYNEQFF. Drawing the rest from reference TRBV9 and TRBJ2-1, the complete variable domain is DSGVTQTPKHLITATGQRVTLRCSPRSGDLSVYWYQQSLDQGLQFLIQYYNGEERAKGNILERFSAQQFPDLHSELNLSSLELGDSALYFCVSSTNRANNYNEQFFGPGTRLTVL.

This clonotype was seen a few times. This chain links TRBV4-3 with TRBJ2-1, with 11 bases matching TRBD2. The CDR3 sequence is 17 residues long. Unmatched junction bases numbered 8, after V lost 2 bases and J lost 5 bases. Germline assignment: CDR1 LGHNA and CDR2 YSLEER. The CDR3 DNA sequence: TGCGCCAGCAGCCAAATAGCGGGAGGGGCGCGAAACAATGAGCAGTTCTTC. This sequence encodes CASSQIAGGARNNEQFF.

This clonotype was observed a few times. The chain recombines TRBV24-1 with TRBJ2-5; D unclear. With 3 bases removed from V and 2 bases from J, the gap between germline ends came to 15 bases. CDR3 length equals 16 residues. The germline CDR1 and CDR2 sequences are KGHDR and SFDVKD. CDR3 coding DNA: TGTGCCACCAGTGATCCATCTCGCAGCATACAAGAGACCCAGTACTTC. Encoded protein: CATSDPSRSIQETQYF.

This clonotype was counted many times. This chain joins TRBV6-1 and TRBJ2-7, with 10 positions matching TRBD1. V was clipped by 6 bases and J by 7 bases; unmatched bases: 24. Looked up from germline, CDR1 is MNHNS and CDR2 is SASEGT. This CDR3 region has 19 residues. The CDR3 is CASSLAPPGQGVESEEQYF. For the CDR3, the DNA is TGTGCCAGCAGCCTAGCTCCCCCTGGACAGGGGGTAGAGTCGGAGGAGCAGTACTTC.

The J gene is TRBJ1-2, the V gene TRBV7-6; D gene ambiguous. The CDR3 totals 15 residues. The V end was cut by 5 bases, the J end by 0 bases, with 13 bases between. The germline V gene has CDR1 SGHVS and CDR2 FNYEAQ. The CDR3 sequence: CASSPRQLSNYGYTF. CDR3 bases: TGTGCCAGCAGCCCACGGCAGCTCTCTAACTATGGCTACACCTTC.

This clonotype was counted at least ten times. The chain is built from TRBV4-3 and TRBJ2-3; 7 nucleotides line up with TRBD2. The CDR3 extends over 14 amino acids. Per germline, CDR1 LGHNA and CDR2 YSLEER. The ends lost 6 bases at V and 6 bases at J; junction bases unmatched: 9. CDR3: CASRSGLHHDTQYF. Here the CDR3 DNA reads TGCGCCAGCAGATCGGGACTACACCACGATACGCAGTATTTT.

The V gene is TRBV6-5, the J gene TRBJ1-2; weak D call: TRBD1 (6 bases). V shed 5 bases and J shed 4 bases, with 17 bases lying between them. The CDR3 has 15 residues. Germline values: CDR1 MNHEY, CDR2 SVGAGI. The CDR3 sequence: CASSAPPAGAYGYTF. The DNA for the CDR3 is TGTGCCAGCAGTGCTCCCCCCGCAGGGGCCTATGGCTACACCTTC.

This clonotype was observed a few times. V gene TRBV6-5 combines with J gene TRBJ1-1; TRBD1 agrees at 8 bases. The CDR3 extends over 14 amino acids. Unmatched junction bases numbered 6, after V lost 6 bases and J lost 3 bases. Per the germline V gene, CDR1 is MNHEY and CDR2 is SVGAGI. This chain's CDR3 is CASSYQGADTEAFF. DNA for the CDR3: TGTGCCAGCAGCTACCAGGGGGCAGACACTGAAGCTTTCTTT.

The chain has TRBV11-3 and TRBJ2-1; tentatively, D is TRBD1 or TRBD2 (6 bases each). CDR1 is SGHNT and CDR2 is YENEEA in the germline V gene. The CDR3 is made up of 14 amino acids. Trimming stripped 4 bases from V and 8 bases from J, with 15 bases between. CDR3 protein: CASSSGSGGYEQFF. The CDR3 DNA sequence: TGTGCCAGCAGCTCCGGGAGTGGGGGCTATGAGCAGTTCTTC.

This sequence joins TRBV29-1 and TRBJ1-4; 8 bases fit TRBD1. Germline CDR1 and CDR2: SQVTM and ANQGSEA. V lost 5 bases and J lost 7; bases outside the gene matches: 12. CDR3 length: 15 amino acids. CDR3 protein: CSVTARTGWGEKLFF. CDR3 in DNA: TGCAGCGTTACCGCCCGGACAGGGTGGGGTGAAAAACTGTTTTTT.

This clonotype was found a few times. The V gene is TRBV4-2, the J gene TRBJ2-7, with D possibly being TRBD2 (5 bases). This CDR3 is 14 amino acids long. V lost 4 bases, J lost 2 bases, and 12 bases lay in between. CDR1 and CDR2 from the germline V gene are LGHNA and YNFKEQ. This CDR3 reads CASSRTAEAYEQYF. The CDR3 DNA follows: TGTGCCAGCAGCCGAACGGCGGAGGCCTACGAGCAGTACTTC.

This clonotype has more than one count but fewer than ten. This chain uses TRBV29-1 with TRBJ1-4; D is ambiguous. The CDR3 sequence is 12 residues long. Germline V gene sequence: CDR1 SQVTM, CDR2 ANQGSEA. V gave up 3 bases and J gave up 6 bases, with 8 bases separating them. CDR3 amino acids: CSVDDMDEKLFF. Here the CDR3 DNA reads TGCAGCGTTGACGACATGGATGAAAAACTGTTTTTT.

This clonotype occurred a few times. J is TRBJ2-7 and V is TRBV20-1; D is possibly TRBD1 or TRBD2 (5 bases each). Germline CDR1 is DFQATT and CDR2 is SNEGSKA (reference sequence). The CDR3 totals 13 residues. The V end was cut by 5 bases, the J end by 1 base, with 12 bases between. CDR3 region: CSAAGTVSYEQYF. In nucleotides, the CDR3 is TGCAGTGCTGCCGGGACGGTGTCCTACGAGCAGTACTTC.

This clonotype was recorded a few times. This chain joins TRBV12-3 or TRBV12-4 and TRBJ2-5, with D tentatively TRBD2 (6 bases). The V gene lost 6 bases and the J gene lost 2 bases, with 13 bases spanning the gap. This CDR3 has 14 residues. The CDR3 DNA reads as TGTGCCAGCAGCAGGGACTTCCGACAAGAGACCCAGTACTTC. Protein product: CASSRDFRQETQYF.

This clonotype was observed a few times. The chain combines TRBV5-1 with TRBJ2-2; 11 bases map to TRBD2. J gave up 4 bases and V 0 bases, and 2 bases lay outside the gene matches. CDR3 size: 16 residues. Germline assignment: CDR1 SGHRS and CDR2 YFSETQ. The chain's CDR3 is CASSLGLAGLTGELFF. The CDR3 region has the DNA TGCGCCAGCAGCTTGGGACTAGCGGGGCTCACCGGGGAGCTGTTTTTT.

The CDR3 region has the DNA TGCGCCAGCAGCCAAGATGTTTGGACCCCAAAGAGGGATGAGCAGTTCTTC. Its protein is CASSQDVWTPKRDEQFF. The chain combines TRBV4-3 with TRBJ2-1, with D possibly TRBD2 on 5 matching bases. Germline CDR1 and CDR2: LGHNA and YSLEER. This CDR3 has 17 residues. V lost 0 bases, J lost 8 bases, and 20 bases lay in between.

V is TRBV6-1 and J is TRBJ1-5; no reliable D call. The germline gives CDR1 MNHNS, CDR2 SASEGT. V lost 4 bases, J lost 9 bases, and 13 bases lay in between. This CDR3 region has 13 residues. The CDR3 loop is CASSVATLRPQHF. DNA of the CDR3: TGTGCCAGCAGTGTAGCGACCCTCCGGCCCCAGCATTTT.

The chain links TRBV9 to TRBJ1-1, with TRBD1 identical over 9 bases. The germline gives CDR1 SGDLS, CDR2 YYNGEE. This CDR3 spans 17 amino acids. J lost 4 bases, V lost 0 bases, and 10 bases had no gene match. The CDR3 loop reads CASSVAGTGMAGTEAFF. The CDR3 region has the DNA TGTGCCAGCAGCGTAGCCGGGACAGGGATGGCGGGCACTGAAGCTTTCTTT.

This chain links TRBV7-2 with TRBJ2-1, with 10 positions matching TRBD1. V was clipped by 5 bases and J by 7 bases; unmatched bases: 2. The CDR3 contains 13 residues. Germline lookup yields CDR1 SGHTA and CDR2 FQGNSA. The CDR3 loop reads CASSGTGENEQFF. For the CDR3, the DNA is TGTGCCAGCAGCGGGACAGGGGAGAATGAGCAGTTCTTC. The full variable domain, rest sourced from reference TRBV7-2 and TRBJ2-1, is GAGVSQSPSNKVTEKGKDVELRCDPISGHTALYWYRQSLGQGLEFLIYFQGNSAPDKSGLPSDRFSAERTGGSVSTLTIQRTQQEDSAVYLCASSGTGENEQFFGPGTRLTVL.

This clonotype has only a few counts. The chain recombines TRBV20-1 with TRBJ2-4; TRBD1 matches at 9 bases. CDR1 DFQATT and CDR2 SNEGSKA come from the germline V gene (reference sequence). CDR3 length: 16 amino acids. V lost 2 bases, J lost 13 bases, and 18 bases stayed unmatched. The CDR3 reads CSARPSSTGGAGEQYF. The CDR3 DNA sequence: TGCAGTGCTAGACCATCTTCAACAGGGGGCGCGGGGGAGCAGTACTTC.

The gene calls are TRBV11-2 and TRBJ2-3, with D perhaps TRBD1 (6 bases). Trimming pared 2 bases from V and 6 bases from J, leaving 12 bases between. The germline CDR1 and CDR2 sequences are SGHAT and FQNNGV. This CDR3 is 14 amino acids long. CDR3 protein: CASSLQGSFDTQYF. CDR3 DNA: TGTGCCAGCAGCTTACAGGGGAGTTTCGATACGCAGTATTTT.

V and J are TRBV2 and TRBJ2-7; the D is unclear. The V gene's germline CDR1 is SNHLY and CDR2 FYNNEI. V lost 3 bases and J lost 3, with 6 bases in between. The CDR3 is 12 amino acids. CDR3 sequence (DNA): TGTGCCAGCAGTGAGAAGGTCTACGAGCAGTACTTC. Residues: CASSEKVYEQYF.

The genes are TRBV27 and TRBJ2-7; D might be TRBD2 (5 bases). This CDR3 is 15 amino acids long. V was cut by 2 bases and J by 2 bases, with 13 bases left in between. Germline V gene sequence: CDR1 MNHEY, CDR2 SMNVEV (reference sequence). In DNA, the CDR3 is TGTGCCAGCAGTTTAGACGTGAGCGGACCCTACGAGCAGTACTTC. Protein: CASSLDVSGPYEQYF.

There are a few counts of this clonotype. The chain combines TRBV27 with TRBJ1-1; D call uncertain. CDR3 length: 13 amino acids. Germline V gene lookup returns CDR1 MNHEY and CDR2 SMNVEV (reference sequence). V lost 5 bases and J 3 bases, leaving 10 bases between the germline ends. CDR3 in amino acids: CASSLVPDTEAFF. The CDR3 bases are TGTGCCAGCAGTCTTGTACCTGACACTGAAGCTTTCTTT.

This clonotype was observed a handful of times. The chain employs TRBV2 and TRBJ2-3; D is ambiguous. Germline V CDR1 and CDR2: SNHLY, FYNNEI. The V gene lost 4 bases and the J gene lost 5 bases, with 10 bases spanning the gap. The CDR3 extends over 13 amino acids. The CDR3 DNA is TGTGCCAGCAGTGGCTTATCGAGAGATACGCAGTATTTT. Its protein product is CASSGLSRDTQYF.

The rearrangement uses TRBV18 and TRBJ2-7; D is uncertain. Trimming removed 1 base at V and 0 bases at J, with 13 bases between. The CDR3 extends over 16 amino acids. Germline-derived CDR1 and CDR2 are KGHSH and LQKENI. CDR3 loop: CASSPQGTPSSYEQYF. Here the CDR3 DNA reads TGTGCCAGCTCACCACAAGGCACCCCGAGCTCCTACGAGCAGTACTTC.

The sample holds a few counts of this clonotype. The chain carries TRBV5-5 and TRBJ2-7, with D possibly being TRBD2 (5 bases). CDR1 and CDR2 from the germline V gene are SGHKS and YYEKEE (reference sequence). Trimming pared 0 bases from V and 2 bases from J, leaving 12 bases between. This CDR3 contains 15 residues. CDR3 nucleotide sequence: TGTGCCAGCAGCTTGGGGGCGGGTCCGCCCTACGAGCAGTACTTC. Its protein is CASSLGAGPPYEQYF. Complete variable domain (other parts from reference TRBV5-5 and TRBJ2-7): DAGVTQSPTHLIKTRGQQVTLRCSPISGHKSVSWYQQVLGQGPQFIFQYYEKEERGRGNFPDRFSARQFPNYSSELNVNALLLGDSALYLCASSLGAGPPYEQYFGPGTRLTVT.